A single sample gave rise to the 20 T cell receptor beta chains below, sequenced in a study of technical replicates of blood from four donors. Clones were sequenced by immunoSEQ multiplex PCR, and TCRdb holds only the in-frame ones, with some missing. The data show roughly 80,000 clones, around 96% seen once. The sample comprised T cells isolated from PBMCs. Receptors originate from a human donor in good health.

This clone was detected once. The chain is built from TRBV7-2 and TRBJ2-5; TRBD2 aligns across 10 bases. The germline V gene encodes CDR1 SGHTA and CDR2 FQGNSA. Trimming took 5 bases from V and 7 from J; bases not matched to a gene: 10. The CDR3 is 15 residues long. The CDR3 is CASSPTLAGAGTQYF. The CDR3 DNA follows: TGTGCCAGCAGCCCGACGCTAGCGGGGGCTGGGACCCAGTACTTC.

The rearrangement uses TRBV6-5 and TRBJ1-1, with no clear D. This CDR3 has 14 amino acids. Per the germline V gene, CDR1 is MNHEY and CDR2 is SVGAGI. Trimming pared 8 bases from V and 4 bases from J, leaving 17 bases between. CDR3 sequence (DNA): TGTGCCAGCTTCCTTACTCCCGGTTCCACTGAAGCTTTCTTT. The encoded protein is CASFLTPGSTEAFF.

CDR3 region: CASSFIGEETQYF. CDR3 in DNA: TGTGCCAGCAGTTTTATCGGGGAAGAGACCCAGTACTTC. This rearrangement joins TRBV27 to TRBJ2-5; D may be TRBD2 (5 bases). The V and J ends lost 3 bases and 3 bases respectively, with 8 bases between them. The CDR3 is made up of 13 amino acids. CDR1 MNHEY and CDR2 SMNVEV come from the germline V gene (reference sequence).

V and J are TRBV15 and TRBJ1-2; 12 nucleotides align to TRBD1. V was pared by 6 bases and J by 1 base, with 3 bases of the junction left unmatched. CDR1 and CDR2 (germline): LNHNV, YYDKDF (reference sequence). This CDR3 is 15 amino acids long. Here the CDR3 reads CATRRDRGLNYGYTF. In DNA, the CDR3 is TGTGCCACCAGGCGGGACAGGGGGCTTAACTATGGCTACACCTTC.

The J gene is TRBJ1-2, the V gene TRBV19; TRBD1 aligns across 8 bases. The CDR3 length is 15 residues. V lost 5 bases, J lost 7 bases, and 12 bases stayed unmatched. Germline V CDR1 and CDR2: LNHDA, SQIVND (reference sequence). CDR3 nucleotide sequence: TGTGCCAGTAGTGCGGACAGGGTGGAGGGTCGTGGCTACACCTTC. Translated, it gives CASSADRVEGRGYTF.

The chain uses TRBV11-3 and TRBJ1-2; no reliable D call. CDR3 size: 17 residues. V was cut by 5 bases and J by 2 bases, with 21 bases left in between. Germline V gives CDR1 SGHNT, CDR2 YENEEA. CDR3 nucleotide sequence: TGTGCCAGCAGCCACCTCTCCGGAGCAGACGTGAACTATGGCTACACCTTC. Its protein is CASSHLSGADVNYGYTF.

The V call is TRBV7-2, the J call TRBJ1-1, with D hard to call. The CDR3 spans 13 residues. Germline CDR1 is SGHTA and CDR2 is FQGNSA. Trimming pared 5 bases from V and 6 bases from J, leaving 13 bases between. The CDR3 region is CASSPWTGSEAFF. In DNA, the CDR3 is TGTGCCAGCAGCCCCTGGACTGGATCTGAAGCTTTCTTT.

The V gene is TRBV5-1, the J gene TRBJ1-1; 9 bases match TRBD1. This CDR3 spans 13 amino acids. Germline CDR1 is SGHRS and CDR2 is YFSETQ. After removal of 2 bases from V and 8 bases from J, the junction contained 4 bases not matched to a gene. The CDR3 spells CASSLPGTGEAFF. The CDR3 bases are TGCGCCAGCAGCTTACCTGGGACAGGGGAAGCTTTCTTT.

The rearrangement uses TRBV11-3 and TRBJ2-7; 7 positions match TRBD2. J gave up 6 bases and V 4 bases, and 15 bases lay outside the gene matches. The CDR3 loop spans 16 amino acids. CDR1 and CDR2 from the germline V gene are SGHNT and YENEEA. The CDR3 sequence is CASSSSGGRAGSEQYF. DNA for the CDR3: TGTGCCAGCAGCTCCTCGGGGGGTCGCGCAGGTTCCGAGCAGTACTTC.

The chain has TRBV5-6 and TRBJ2-1; 15 bases are a match to TRBD2. This CDR3 contains 19 residues. Germline CDR1 SGHDT, CDR2 YYEEEE. Trimming took 0 bases from V and 10 from J; bases not matched to a gene: 14. CDR3 amino acids: CASSLARGGLAGGKGEQFF. For the CDR3, the DNA is TGTGCCAGCAGCTTGGCCCGGGGGGGACTAGCGGGGGGAAAGGGGGAGCAGTTCTTC.

The V and J genes are TRBV5-4 and TRBJ2-5, with a weak D call TRBD2 (7 bases). CDR3 size: 15 residues. CDR1 is SGHNT and CDR2 is YYREEE in the germline V gene (reference sequence). The ends were cut back, 0 bases at V and 5 bases at J, with 14 bases in the middle. In DNA, the CDR3 is TGTGCCAGCAGCTTGGGACGGGGGGCTAGGGAGACCCAGTACTTC. Amino acids: CASSLGRGARETQYF. The full variable domain, in which reference TRBV5-4 and TRBJ2-5 provide the parts outside the CDR3, is ETGVTQSPTHLIKTRGQQVTLRCSSQSGHNTVSWYQQALGQGPQFIFQYYREEENGRGNFPPRFSGLQFPNYSSELNVNALELDDSALYLCASSLGRGARETQYFGPGTRLLVL.

The chain is built from TRBV5-1 and TRBJ1-1, with D possibly being TRBD1 (6 bases). The CDR3 loop spans 16 amino acids. The ends were cut back, 3 bases at V and 0 bases at J, with 15 bases in the middle. Germline lookup yields CDR1 SGHRS and CDR2 YFSETQ. CDR3 in DNA: TGCGCCAGCAGCTCTCGTTTCGACAGGTTGAACACTGAAGCTTTCTTT. As protein: CASSSRFDRLNTEAFF.

The gene calls are TRBV11-3 and TRBJ2-7; weak D call: TRBD1 (6 bases). Trimming took 5 bases from V and 1 from J, leaving 12 bases between them. The CDR3 is made up of 14 amino acids. Germline V gene lookup returns CDR1 SGHNT and CDR2 YENEEA. The CDR3 DNA sequence: TGTGCCAGCAGCCTTCGAGGGGGTTCCTACGAGCAGTACTTC. Its translation is CASSLRGGSYEQYF.

This chain links TRBV6-1 with TRBJ1-5, with D possibly being TRBD1 (6 bases). Germline CDR1 MNHNS, CDR2 SASEGT. The germline V and J ends were trimmed by 2 bases and 3 bases, with 8 bases remaining between them. The CDR3 runs 14 residues. The CDR3 is CASSEWTDNQPQHF. Written as DNA, the CDR3 is TGTGCCAGCAGTGAATGGACAGACAATCAGCCCCAGCATTTT.

The chain recombines TRBV5-1 with TRBJ2-7, with a weak D call TRBD1 (7 bases). CDR3 length: 16 amino acids. Germline lookup yields CDR1 SGHRS and CDR2 YFSETQ. V lost 0 bases to trimming and J lost 9 bases, with 22 bases between them. Here the CDR3 DNA reads TGCGCCAGCAGCTTGGGGGGGGCCGGGACAGACACAGGGCAGTACTTC. Protein: CASSLGGAGTDTGQYF.

This chain connects TRBV7-2 to TRBJ2-1; 7 bases line up with TRBD1. The CDR3 loop spans 15 amino acids. Looked up from germline, CDR1 is SGHTA and CDR2 is FQGNSA. J lost 2 bases, V lost 4 bases, and 5 bases had no gene match. The CDR3 DNA follows: TGTGCCAGCAGCTCCTTACAGGGGCCCTACAATGAGCAGTTCTTC. This sequence encodes CASSSLQGPYNEQFF.

This clone has more than one count but fewer than ten. The genes are TRBV7-9 and TRBJ2-2, with D possibly TRBD2 on 6 matching bases. Germline CDR1 reads SEHNR; CDR2 reads FQNEAQ (reference sequence). Trimming removed 5 bases at V and 4 bases at J, with 8 bases between. The CDR3 runs 13 residues. The CDR3 DNA follows: TGTGCCAGCAGCATTAGCGGCACCGGGGAGCTGTTTTTT. Protein: CASSISGTGELFF. The full variable domain, rest sourced from reference TRBV7-9 and TRBJ2-2, is DTGVSQNPRHKITKRGQNVTFRCDPISEHNRLYWYRQTLGQGPEFLTYFQNEAQLEKSRLLSDRFSAERPKGSFSTLEIQRTEQGDSAMYLCASSISGTGELFFGEGSRLTVL.

The chain links TRBV5-1 to TRBJ2-1; 9 nucleotides agree with TRBD1. CDR1 is SGHRS, CDR2 YFSETQ, per germline. With V trimmed by 3 bases and J by 4 bases, 5 bases remained unmatched. The CDR3 totals 15 residues. CDR3 nucleotide sequence: TGCGCCAGCAGCTCCGGGACAGGGCCATACAATGAGCAGTTCTTC. Translation: CASSSGTGPYNEQFF.

V and J are TRBV30 and TRBJ1-1, with 7 positions matching TRBD1. Per the germline V gene, CDR1 is GTSNPN and CDR2 is SVGIG (reference sequence). This CDR3 has 13 amino acids. The J segment lost 8 bases and the V segment lost 4 bases, leaving 10 bases of the junction unmatched. The CDR3 nucleotides are TGTGCCTGGAAGGGGGCCCCGGACTTCGAAGCTTTCTTT. Amino acids: CAWKGAPDFEAFF.

This clone was seen once. This chain joins TRBV6-1 and TRBJ2-3; D gene uncertain. The CDR3 consists of 14 residues. V lost 3 bases to trimming and J lost 4 bases, with 11 bases between them. The germline V gene encodes CDR1 MNHNS and CDR2 SASEGT. CDR3 in amino acids: CASSDGFMADTQYF. CDR3 nucleotides: TGTGCCAGCAGTGACGGGTTCATGGCAGATACGCAGTATTTT.